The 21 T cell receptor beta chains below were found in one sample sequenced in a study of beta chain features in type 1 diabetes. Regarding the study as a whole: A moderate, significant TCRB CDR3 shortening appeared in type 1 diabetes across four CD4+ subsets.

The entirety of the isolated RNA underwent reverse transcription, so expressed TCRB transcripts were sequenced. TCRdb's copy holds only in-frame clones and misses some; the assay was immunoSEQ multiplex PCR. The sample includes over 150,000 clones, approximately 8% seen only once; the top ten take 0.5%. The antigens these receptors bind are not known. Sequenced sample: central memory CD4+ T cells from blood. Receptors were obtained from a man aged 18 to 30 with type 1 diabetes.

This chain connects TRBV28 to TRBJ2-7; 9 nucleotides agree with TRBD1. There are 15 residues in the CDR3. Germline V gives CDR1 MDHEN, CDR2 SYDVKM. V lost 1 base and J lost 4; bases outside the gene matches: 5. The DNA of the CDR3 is TGTGCCAGCAGTTTATCAGGGACAGGGTTTTACGAGCAGTACTTC. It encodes CASSLSGTGFYEQYF.

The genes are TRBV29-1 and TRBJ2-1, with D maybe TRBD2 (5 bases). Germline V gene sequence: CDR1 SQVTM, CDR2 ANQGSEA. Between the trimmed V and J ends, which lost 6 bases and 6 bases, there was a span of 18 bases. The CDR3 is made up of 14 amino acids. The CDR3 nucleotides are TGCAGCGTGAAGGACCCCGGGGAATCCAATGAGCAGTTCTTC. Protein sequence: CSVKDPGESNEQFF.

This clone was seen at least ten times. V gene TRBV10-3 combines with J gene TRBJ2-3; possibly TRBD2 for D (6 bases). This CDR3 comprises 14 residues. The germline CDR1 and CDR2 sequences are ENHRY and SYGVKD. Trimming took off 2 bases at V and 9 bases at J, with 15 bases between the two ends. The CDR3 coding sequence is TGTGCCATCAGTGAGCCGACTAACGGGGGAACGCAGTATTTT. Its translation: CAISEPTNGGTQYF.

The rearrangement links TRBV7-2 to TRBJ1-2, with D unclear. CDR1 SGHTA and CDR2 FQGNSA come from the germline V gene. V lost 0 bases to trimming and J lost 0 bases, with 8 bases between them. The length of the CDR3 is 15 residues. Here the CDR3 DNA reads TGTGCCAGCAGCTTAGCGCCGGGAGCTAACTATGGCTACACCTTC. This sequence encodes CASSLAPGANYGYTF.

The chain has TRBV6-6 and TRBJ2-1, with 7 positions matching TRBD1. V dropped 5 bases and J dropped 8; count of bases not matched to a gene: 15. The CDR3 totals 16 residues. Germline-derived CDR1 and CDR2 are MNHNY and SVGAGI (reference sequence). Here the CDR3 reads CASSQPGQRSGDEQFF. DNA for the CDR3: TGTGCCAGCAGTCAACCGGGACAGAGGTCAGGAGATGAGCAGTTCTTC.

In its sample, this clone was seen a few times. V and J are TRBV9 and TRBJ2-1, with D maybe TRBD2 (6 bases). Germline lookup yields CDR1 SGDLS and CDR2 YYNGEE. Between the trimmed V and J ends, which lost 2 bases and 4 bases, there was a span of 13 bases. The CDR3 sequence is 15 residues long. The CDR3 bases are TGTGCCAGCAGCGTCGGGGGTCTTCGGTACAATGAGCAGTTCTTC. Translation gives CASSVGGLRYNEQFF.

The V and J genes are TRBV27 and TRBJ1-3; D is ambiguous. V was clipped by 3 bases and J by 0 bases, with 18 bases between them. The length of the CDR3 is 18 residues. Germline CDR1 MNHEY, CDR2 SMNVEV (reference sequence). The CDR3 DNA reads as TGTGCCAGCAGTTTGTTGTCTTGGAGGGCCAACTCTGGAAACACCATATATTTT. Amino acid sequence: CASSLLSWRANSGNTIYF.

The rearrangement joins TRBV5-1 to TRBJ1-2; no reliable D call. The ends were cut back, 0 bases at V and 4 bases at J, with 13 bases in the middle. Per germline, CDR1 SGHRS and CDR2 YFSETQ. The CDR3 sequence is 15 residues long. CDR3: CASSLDGEVIYGYTF. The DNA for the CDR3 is TGCGCCAGCAGCTTGGACGGAGAGGTCATCTATGGCTACACCTTC.

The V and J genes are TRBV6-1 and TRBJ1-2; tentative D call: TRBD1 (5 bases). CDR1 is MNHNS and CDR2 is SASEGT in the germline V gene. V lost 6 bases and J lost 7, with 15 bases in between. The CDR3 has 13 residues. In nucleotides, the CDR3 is TGTGCCAGCAGCCGGAGTACAGGAATTGGCTACACCTTC. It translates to CASSRSTGIGYTF.

This chain's CDR3 is CASSFDRGGSGYTF. CDR3 DNA: TGCGCCAGCAGCTTCGACAGAGGGGGCAGTGGCTACACCTTC. The chain recombines TRBV5-1 with TRBJ1-2; 7 bases line up with TRBD1. This CDR3 comprises 14 residues. The germline CDR1 and CDR2 sequences are SGHRS and YFSETQ. J gave up 7 bases and V 2 bases, and 8 bases lay outside the gene matches.

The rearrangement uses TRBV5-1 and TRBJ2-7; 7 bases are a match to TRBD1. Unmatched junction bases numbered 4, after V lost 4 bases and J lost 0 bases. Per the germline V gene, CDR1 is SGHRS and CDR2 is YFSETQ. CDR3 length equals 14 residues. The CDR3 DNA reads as TGCGCCAGCAGCCCCGGGACAGACTCCTACGAGCAGTACTTC. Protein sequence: CASSPGTDSYEQYF.

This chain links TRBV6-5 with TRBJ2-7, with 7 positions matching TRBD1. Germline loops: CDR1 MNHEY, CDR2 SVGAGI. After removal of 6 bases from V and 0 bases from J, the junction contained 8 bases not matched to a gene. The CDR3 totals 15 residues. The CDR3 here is CASRPLQGLSYEQYF. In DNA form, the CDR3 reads TGTGCCAGCAGACCCTTACAGGGGCTCTCCTACGAGCAGTACTTC.

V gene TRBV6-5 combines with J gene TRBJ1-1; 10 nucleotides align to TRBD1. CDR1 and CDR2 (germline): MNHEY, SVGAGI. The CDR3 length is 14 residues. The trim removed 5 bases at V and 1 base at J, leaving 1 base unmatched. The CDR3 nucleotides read TGTGCCAGCAGTAGACAGGGGGCGAACACTGAAGCTTTCTTT. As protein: CASSRQGANTEAFF.

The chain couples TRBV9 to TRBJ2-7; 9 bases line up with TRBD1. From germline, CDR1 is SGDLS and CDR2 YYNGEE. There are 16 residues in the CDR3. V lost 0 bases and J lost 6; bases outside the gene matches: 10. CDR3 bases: TGTGCCAGCAGCGTAGGTCTGGGACAGGGTTCGAGCGAGCAGTACTTC. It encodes CASSVGLGQGSSEQYF.

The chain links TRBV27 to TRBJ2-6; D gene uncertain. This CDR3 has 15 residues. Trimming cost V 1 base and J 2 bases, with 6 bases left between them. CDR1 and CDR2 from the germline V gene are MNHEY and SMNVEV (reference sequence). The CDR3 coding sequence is TGTGCCAGCAGTTTATTGAGTACTGGGGCCAACGTCCTGACTTTC. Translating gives CASSLLSTGANVLTF.

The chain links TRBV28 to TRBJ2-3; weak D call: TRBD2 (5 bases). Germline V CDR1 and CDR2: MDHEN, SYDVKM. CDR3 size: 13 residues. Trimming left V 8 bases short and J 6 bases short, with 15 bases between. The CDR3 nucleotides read TGTGCCAGCGAGGGATCTGTCGTGGATACGCAGTATTTT. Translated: CASEGSVVDTQYF.

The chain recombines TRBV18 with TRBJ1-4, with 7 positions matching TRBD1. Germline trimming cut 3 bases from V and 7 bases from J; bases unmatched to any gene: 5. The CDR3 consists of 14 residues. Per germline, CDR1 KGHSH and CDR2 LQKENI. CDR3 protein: CASSPAGGSEKLFF. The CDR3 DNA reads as TGTGCCAGCTCACCCGCAGGGGGGAGTGAAAAACTGTTTTTT.

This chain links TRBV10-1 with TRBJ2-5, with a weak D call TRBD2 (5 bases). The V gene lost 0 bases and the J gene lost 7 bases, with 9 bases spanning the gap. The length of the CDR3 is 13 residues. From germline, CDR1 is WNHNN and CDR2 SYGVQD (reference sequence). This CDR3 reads CASSESLAGTQYF. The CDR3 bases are TGCGCCAGCAGTGAGTCGCTAGCTGGGACCCAGTACTTC.

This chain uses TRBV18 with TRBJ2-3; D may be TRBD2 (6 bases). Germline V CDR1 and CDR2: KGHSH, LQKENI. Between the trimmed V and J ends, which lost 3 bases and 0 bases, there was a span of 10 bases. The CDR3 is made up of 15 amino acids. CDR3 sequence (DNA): TGTGCCAGCTCACCTGGGACTGCTAGCACAGATACGCAGTATTTT. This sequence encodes CASSPGTASTDTQYF.

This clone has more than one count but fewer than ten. This CDR3 reads CASSPRQSGNTIYF. DNA for the CDR3: TGTGCCAGCAGCCCTCGACAATCTGGAAACACCATATATTTT. The J gene is TRBJ1-3, the V gene TRBV4-2; D is undetermined. V was trimmed by 4 bases and J by 1 base, leaving 8 bases between them. In germline, CDR1 is LGHNA, CDR2 YNFKEQ. There are 14 residues in the CDR3.

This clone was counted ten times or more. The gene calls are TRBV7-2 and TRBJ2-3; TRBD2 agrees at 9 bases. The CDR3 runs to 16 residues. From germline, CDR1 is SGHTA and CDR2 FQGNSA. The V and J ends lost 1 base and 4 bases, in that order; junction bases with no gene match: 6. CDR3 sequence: CASSLVGGRAPDTQYF. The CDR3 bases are TGTGCCAGCAGCTTAGTAGGCGGGAGGGCCCCAGATACGCAGTATTTT.